This is a list of T cell receptor beta chains from one sample in a study of blood T cells in healthy people across ages. One entry per CDR3 protein results from TCRdb running MiXCR on the 5' RACE reads. Here the sample spans around 790,000 distinct CDR3 sequences, 44% being singletons. Sequencing input: blood. The receptors stem from a man aged 60 to 69 in good health. CDR3s include the opening cysteine and the closing phenylalanine or tryptophan. D genes are given only for firm matches. Part of the rows lack a size; the others show once, few, many or a class for expanded clones.

d_call	v_call	clone_size	j_call	cdr3_nt	cdr3_aa
TRBD1	TRBV28	.	TRBJ2-5	TGTGCCAGCAGTTTGATCGGACAGGGCCTAAATTTACAAGAGACCCAGTACTTC	CASSLIGQGLNLQETQYF
.	TRBV20-1	few	TRBJ1-2	TGCAGTGCCCAGTTTGAGGGCTACACCTTC	CSAQFEGYTF
TRBD2	TRBV20-1	.	TRBJ2-1	TGCAGTGCTACTCCACTAGCGGGGGGATACAATGAGCAGTTCTTC	CSATPLAGGYNEQFF
.	TRBV5-6	.	TRBJ2-7	TGTGCCAGCAGTCCCCGCATCCAGTCCTACGAGCAGTACTTC	CASSPRIQSYEQYF
TRBD2	TRBV9	.	TRBJ2-7	TGTGCCAGCAGCCAACGTGCAGCGGGGGGGTCCTACGAGCAGTACTTC	CASSQRAAGGSYEQYF
.	TRBV13	.	TRBJ1-5	TGTGCCAGCAGCAATCGGAAGAGCAATCAGCCCCAGCATTTT	CASSNRKSNQPQHF
.	TRBV7-2	few	TRBJ1-5	TGTGCCAGCAGCTTAGGGGCGAGTAGGAGCAATCAGCCCCAGCATTTT	CASSLGASRSNQPQHF
.	TRBV11-3	.	TRBJ2-7	TGTGCCAGCAGCTCTCAGGGGTACTACGAGCAGTACTTC	CASSSQGYYEQYF
.	TRBV5-1	.	TRBJ2-3	TGCGCCAGCAGACAAGACAGAATTAGCACAGATACGCAGTATTTT	CASRQDRISTDTQYF
TRBD2	TRBV5-1	many	TRBJ2-5	TGCGCCAGCCAGCGGGGGCTCCAAGAGACCCAGTACTTC	CASQRGLQETQYF
.	TRBV6-5	once	TRBJ2-5	TGTGCCAGCAGTTACTCGATGGCGGGTGACGAGCAGTACTTT	CASSYSMAGDEQYF
TRBD1	TRBV5-1	.	TRBJ2-1	TGCGCCAGCAGCTTGGTAAGGGGGCGGAATGAGCAGTTCTTC	CASSLVRGRNEQFF
.	TRBV29-1	.	TRBJ2-4	TGCAGCGTGGGGGACGGAACAAAAAACATTCAGTACTTC	CSVGDGTKNIQYF
.	TRBV20-1	few	TRBJ2-6	TGCAGTGCCTTTCTCCAGGGGGGCTCTGGGGCCAACGTCCTGACTTTC	CSAFLQGGSGANVLTF
.	TRBV6-1	.	TRBJ1-5	TGTGCCAGCAGTGGAGAAAAGGGGGGCAGTTTACACTCACAGCCCCAGCATTTT	CASSGEKGGSLHSQPQHF
.	TRBV6-2/TRBV6-3	.	TRBJ2-7	TGTGCCAGCACGACGGGATCCTCCTACAATGAGCAGTACTTC	CASTTGSSYNEQYF
TRBD1	TRBV9	few	TRBJ2-5	TGTGCCAGCAGCACCCGGGACAGGGAGGCAGAGACCCAGTACTTC	CASSTRDREAETQYF
.	TRBV28	few	TRBJ2-1	TGTGCCAGCAGTTTACCCGCCCTTGATGAGCAGTTCTTC	CASSLPALDEQFF
.	TRBV3-1	few	TRBJ1-2	TGTGCCAGCAGCCAAGTTCAGGCCAATGGCTACACCTTC	CASSQVQANGYTF
.	TRBV16	.	TRBJ1-6	TGTGCCAGCAGCCAAAGAACAGATAATTCACCCCTCCACTTT	CASSQRTDNSPLHF
.	TRBV5-1	few	TRBJ2-1	TGCGCCAGCAGCTTGGTGCCCCGGGATAGCTCCTACAATGAGCAGTTCTTC	CASSLVPRDSSYNEQFF
.	TRBV7-8	.	TRBJ2-1	TGTGCCAGCAGCTTAGCCCAGGGTTGGAATGAGCAGTTCTTC	CASSLAQGWNEQFF
.	TRBV20-1	many	TRBJ2-7	TGCAGTGCCAGAACGGGACGGAATACCTACGAGCAGTACTTC	CSARTGRNTYEQYF
.	TRBV5-1	few	TRBJ2-5	TGCGCCAGCTCCCCGGAGGGAGAAGAGACCCAGTACTTC	CASSPEGEETQYF
TRBD2	TRBV7-2	.	TRBJ2-7	TGTGCCAGCAGCTTCCCGACTAGCGGGGGGATCGTGGGGTCCTACAATGAGCAGTACTTC	CASSFPTSGGIVGSYNEQYF
TRBD1	TRBV4-3	few	TRBJ2-3	TGCGCCAGCAGCCAAGTGGGGACAGGCGAGGATACGCAGTATTTT	CASSQVGTGEDTQYF
TRBD2	TRBV3-1	.	TRBJ2-7	TGTGCCAGCAGGGGGACTAGCGAATACGAGCAGTACTTC	CASRGTSEYEQYF
.	TRBV10-3	.	TRBJ2-3	TGTGCCATCACGGGCAGCACAGATACGCAGTATTTT	CAITGSTDTQYF
.	TRBV6-2/TRBV6-3	few	TRBJ2-2	TGTGCCAGCAGTTACGCGACGGTGACCGGGGAGCTGTTTTTT	CASSYATVTGELFF
.	TRBV20-1	few	TRBJ1-2	TGCAGTGCTAGAGATCGCTCCGGGTTTGGTGGGGATGGCTATGGCTACACCTTC	CSARDRSGFGGDGYGYTF
.	TRBV6-2/TRBV6-3	.	TRBJ1-1	TGTGCCAGCAGTTCGACAGGTAGAGATTCGAACACTGAAGCTTTCTTT	CASSSTGRDSNTEAFF
TRBD2	TRBV27	.	TRBJ2-3	TGTGCCAGCAGTTTGATAACTAGCGGGGGAACAACAGATACGCAGTATTTT	CASSLITSGGTTDTQYF
TRBD1	TRBV6-2/TRBV6-3	.	TRBJ2-1	TGTGCCAGCAGTTACGACCGAAGACAGGGCTGGTACAATGAGCAGTTCTTC	CASSYDRRQGWYNEQFF
TRBD1	TRBV5-1	few	TRBJ2-3	TGCGCCAGCAGCTCAACAGGGGCAGATACGCAGTATTTT	CASSSTGADTQYF
.	TRBV10-2	once	TRBJ1-2	TGCGCCAGCGGGGAGGGTAACTATGGCTACACCTTC	CASGEGNYGYTF
TRBD2	TRBV6-1	few	TRBJ2-1	TGTGCCAGCAGGGACGGCGCTAGCGGGGGGGCCCGGTACAATGAGCAGTTCTTC	CASRDGASGGARYNEQFF
.	TRBV9	.	TRBJ2-7	TGTGCCAGCAGCGTAGTTACAGGAGTTTACGAGCAGTACTTC	CASSVVTGVYEQYF
TRBD1	TRBV4-3	few	TRBJ1-6	TGCGCCAGCAGCCAAGCGAGCCAGGGGGAGGCCTCCTATAATTCACCCCTCCACTTT	CASSQASQGEASYNSPLHF
.	TRBV6-5	.	TRBJ2-1	TGTGCCAGCACCCCTATGGGGGCGGAATATCAGTTCTTC	CASTPMGAEYQFF
.	TRBV6-2/TRBV6-3	few	TRBJ2-6	TGTGCCAGCAGCCCCCTTGACATCTCCTCTGGGGCCAACGTCCTGACTTTC	CASSPLDISSGANVLTF
TRBD1	TRBV14	few	TRBJ1-1	TGTGCCAGCAGCCAAGAAGACAGGGCTCTGGGAAGCACTGAAGCTTTCTTT	CASSQEDRALGSTEAFF
.	TRBV10-3	few	TRBJ2-7	TGTGCCATCGGCGCAGAAGTAAGGATTAACAATGAGCAGTACTTC	CAIGAEVRINNEQYF
TRBD1	TRBV6-5	few	TRBJ2-7	TGTGCCAGCAGTTACGCCGGGACAGGGATGTCCGAGCAGTACTTC	CASSYAGTGMSEQYF
.	TRBV5-1	few	TRBJ2-1	TGCGCCAGCAGCTCGCAGGGGGGAAAAATCGATGAGCAGTTCTTC	CASSSQGGKIDEQFF
TRBD1	TRBV7-9	.	TRBJ1-2	TGTGCCAGCAGCGTAGCGACAGGGGGCGCGTATGGCTACACCTTC	CASSVATGGAYGYTF
.	TRBV6-6	.	TRBJ2-4	TGTGCCAGCAGTCCAGGGTCGGAGCTAGCCAAAAACATTCAGTACTTC	CASSPGSELAKNIQYF
.	TRBV6-1	.	TRBJ2-7	TGTGCCAGCAGTGAAAGTTGGGGGGCCTACGAGCAGTACTTC	CASSESWGAYEQYF
TRBD1	TRBV25-1	.	TRBJ1-1	TGTGCCAGCAGTGAAGGGCTCGGCAGGGGGCGAGCTGAAGCTTTCTTT	CASSEGLGRGRAEAFF
.	TRBV27	.	TRBJ2-1	TGTGCCAGCAGGTCTGAGGGGAGGGAGCAGTTCTTC	CASRSEGREQFF
TRBD2	TRBV7-8	.	TRBJ2-5	TGTGCCAGCAGCAATAGCGGGGAAGAGACCCAGTACTTC	CASSNSGEETQYF
.	TRBV7-2	.	TRBJ2-3	TGTGCCAGCAGCTTAGAGGGAGCGCAGTATTTT	CASSLEGAQYF
TRBD1	TRBV28	.	TRBJ2-7	TGTGCCAGCAGTCAACAGGGACAGGTCTACGAGCAGTACTTC	CASSQQGQVYEQYF
.	TRBV7-8	.	TRBJ2-3	TGTGCCAGCAGCTCGTACGGGACTAGCACAGATACGCAGTATTTT	CASSSYGTSTDTQYF
.	TRBV12-3/TRBV12-4	many	TRBJ2-7	TGTGCCAGCAGTTTGGCTCTGGGGGAGCAGTACTTC	CASSLALGEQYF
.	TRBV28	.	TRBJ2-7	TGTGCCAGCAGTTCAGCGGGCCAGGCGTTGATTTCGGAGCAGTACTTC	CASSSAGQALISEQYF